The 23 T cell receptor beta chains given below trace back to one sample, sequenced in a study of blood T cell repertoires in COVID-19. TCRdb keeps only in-frame clones here, not all; method: immunoSEQ multiplex PCR. The top ten clones hold around 5% of a sample with 80,000 to 85,000 clones, about 91% of them seen once. The specimen sequenced was peripheral blood. These receptors were taken from a woman of 80 years or more with acute or convalescent COVID-19.

The J gene is TRBJ1-1, the V gene TRBV6-5, with 11 bases aligning to TRBD1. This CDR3 region has 14 residues. With 4 bases clipped from V and 6 bases from J, the junction kept 4 bases outside the gene matches. CDR1 and CDR2 from the germline V gene are MNHEY and SVGAGI. The CDR3 protein is CASSLGTGGPEAFF. In DNA, the CDR3 is TGTGCCAGCAGTTTGGGGACAGGGGGGCCTGAAGCTTTCTTT.

This clone was found once. The CDR3 here is CASSFAGQGNEAFF. CDR3 DNA sequence: TGTGCCAGTAGTTTCGCGGGACAGGGGAATGAAGCTTTCTTT. The genes are TRBV19 and TRBJ1-1, with 10 bases matching TRBD1. V gave up 5 bases and J gave up 7 bases; unmatched junction bases: 7. This CDR3 is 14 amino acids long. Germline loops: CDR1 LNHDA, CDR2 SQIVND (reference sequence).

The chain links TRBV19 to TRBJ2-3; maybe TRBD1 (6 bases). CDR1 and CDR2 (germline): LNHDA, SQIVND (reference sequence). Deletions cut 1 base from V and 3 bases from J, with 17 bases between. This CDR3 contains 17 residues. CDR3 protein: CASSIGRQGLSTDTQYF. The CDR3 region has the DNA TGTGCCAGTAGTATAGGCCGCCAGGGGTTATCGACAGATACGCAGTATTTT.

CDR3 protein: CASSLRDAGELFF. For the CDR3, the DNA is TGTGCCAGCAGCTTGCGGGATGCCGGGGAGCTGTTTTTT. The genes are TRBV5-8 and TRBJ2-2; tentatively, D is TRBD2 (5 bases). V gave up 1 base and J gave up 6 bases, with 7 bases separating them. CDR3 length: 13 residues. CDR1 is SGHTS and CDR2 is YDEGEE in the germline V gene. Full variable domain (rest looked up from reference TRBV5-8 and TRBJ2-2): EAGVTQSPTHLIKTRGQQATLRCSPISGHTSVYWYQQALGLGLQFLLWYDEGEERNRGNFPPRFSGRQFPNYSSELNVNALELEDSALYLCASSLRDAGELFFGEGSRLTVL.

The chain joins TRBV9 to TRBJ2-5; 8 bases agree with TRBD1. Germline V gene lookup returns CDR1 SGDLS and CDR2 YYNGEE. This CDR3 region has 14 residues. The ends lost 4 bases at V and 4 bases at J; junction bases unmatched: 6. The CDR3 region has the DNA TGTGCCAGCAGCACTCGACAGGGGCCAGAGACCCAGTACTTC. This sequence encodes CASSTRQGPETQYF.

The chain has TRBV6-1 and TRBJ2-5; D gene unclear. V was trimmed by 3 bases and J by 5 bases, leaving 10 bases between them. From germline, CDR1 is MNHNS and CDR2 SASEGT. The CDR3 loop spans 13 amino acids. The CDR3 loop reads CASSDRHRETQYF. The CDR3 nucleotides read TGTGCCAGCAGTGATCGACACCGCGAGACCCAGTACTTC.

The rearrangement joins TRBV24-1 to TRBJ2-3, with 8 bases lining up with TRBD1. J gave up 0 bases and V 5 bases, and 3 bases lay outside the gene matches. There are 15 residues in the CDR3. From germline, CDR1 is KGHDR and CDR2 SFDVKD. The CDR3 here is CATSGGQASTDTQYF. The CDR3, as DNA: TGTGCCACCAGTGGGGGACAGGCGAGCACAGATACGCAGTATTTT.

This rearrangement joins TRBV7-3 to TRBJ2-5; 9 nucleotides agree with TRBD2. The CDR3 is made up of 15 amino acids. J lost 1 base, V lost 2 bases, and 2 bases had no gene match. Germline V gene lookup returns CDR1 SGHTA and CDR2 FQGTGA. DNA for the CDR3: TGTGCCAGCAGCTTAGCGGGGGGGATCCAAGAGACCCAGTACTTC. This encodes CASSLAGGIQETQYF.

J is TRBJ2-7 and V is TRBV2, with 12 bases matching TRBD1. Germline loops: CDR1 SNHLY, CDR2 FYNNEI. This CDR3 has 17 residues. V gave up 4 bases and J gave up 6 bases; unmatched junction bases: 13. CDR3 residues: CASSAVVRDRGLSEQYF. The CDR3 DNA sequence: TGTGCCAGCAGTGCGGTTGTTCGGGACAGGGGGCTTAGCGAGCAGTACTTC.

V usage is TRBV6-2 or TRBV6-3 and J usage is TRBJ2-3, with 7 bases identical to TRBD2. This CDR3 comprises 17 residues. The V segment lost 3 bases and the J segment 5 bases; nucleotides outside the gene matches: 14. Germline V lookup: CDR1 MNHEY, CDR2 SVGEGT. The CDR3, as DNA: TGTGCCAGCAGTTATCCTTTGGGCGGGGGAGTGAAAGATACGCAGTATTTT. Its translation: CASSYPLGGGVKDTQYF.

V and J are TRBV27 and TRBJ1-5; D is undetermined. The CDR3 runs to 12 residues. Per germline, CDR1 MNHEY and CDR2 SMNVEV (reference sequence). The V end lost 4 bases, the J end lost 5 bases, and 6 bases lay between the germline ends. CDR3 region: CASSSPYQPQHF. Written as DNA, the CDR3 is TGTGCCAGCAGTTCCCCATATCAGCCCCAGCATTTT.

V gene TRBV6-1 combines with J gene TRBJ2-1; TRBD2 is a possible D gene (5 bases). Trimming took off 0 bases at V and 7 bases at J, with 13 bases between the two ends. The CDR3 has 15 residues. Germline CDR1 reads MNHNS; CDR2 reads SASEGT. The CDR3 is CASSEAGSALNEQFF. The CDR3 nucleotides are TGTGCCAGCAGTGAAGCGGGTAGCGCATTAAATGAGCAGTTCTTC.

The V and J genes are TRBV5-1 and TRBJ2-3, with D possibly matching TRBD2 (6 bases). Germline V gives CDR1 SGHRS, CDR2 YFSETQ. V shed 1 base and J shed 0 bases, with 9 bases lying between them. The CDR3 length is 15 residues. The CDR3 here is CASSLLLASTDTQYF. The CDR3 DNA reads as TGCGCCAGCAGCTTGCTCCTAGCGAGCACAGATACGCAGTATTTT.

The gene calls are TRBV7-2 and TRBJ2-5, with D possibly matching TRBD1 (5 bases). Germline lookup yields CDR1 SGHTA and CDR2 FQGNSA. V lost 2 bases and J lost 2, with 12 bases in between. CDR3 size: 15 residues. In DNA, the CDR3 is TGTGCCAGCAGCTTAAGGACGGACACACAAGAGACCCAGTACTTC. Translated: CASSLRTDTQETQYF.

This chain joins TRBV7-9 and TRBJ1-5, with D possibly matching TRBD1 (5 bases). The CDR3 sequence is 15 residues long. Germline assignment: CDR1 SEHNR and CDR2 FQNEAQ (reference sequence). Trimming cost V 0 bases and J 5 bases, with 11 bases left between them. Written as DNA, the CDR3 is TGTGCCAGCAGCTTAGCCGTGGGGCAGGATCAGCCCCAGCATTTT. Protein: CASSLAVGQDQPQHF. Combining the CDR3 with reference TRBV7-9 and TRBJ1-5 gives the whole variable domain DTGVSQNPRHKITKRGQNVTFRCDPISEHNRLYWYRQTLGQGPEFLTYFQNEAQLEKSRLLSDRFSAERPKGSFSTLEIQRTEQGDSAMYLCASSLAVGQDQPQHFGDGTRLSIL.

This chain connects TRBV7-6 to TRBJ2-7; a weak D match, TRBD1 (7 bases). This CDR3 is built from 17 residues. V was clipped by 5 bases and J by 3 bases, with 23 bases between them. The V gene's germline CDR1 is SGHVS and CDR2 FNYEAQ. The CDR3 coding sequence is TGTGCCAGCAGCATAACAAGTGTGGGGGGACAGATCTACGAGCAGTACTTC. Translated, it gives CASSITSVGGQIYEQYF.

This clone is a singleton in its sample. The chain employs TRBV6-5 and TRBJ2-3; D may be TRBD2 (6 bases). CDR3 length equals 14 residues. CDR1 and CDR2 from the germline V gene are MNHEY and SVGAGI. V lost 8 bases and J 4 bases, leaving 16 bases between the germline ends. For the CDR3, the DNA is TGTGCCAGCGCGGGGCCCCCGGGCCCAGATACGCAGTATTTT. Encoded protein: CASAGPPGPDTQYF.

This clone occurred once. The V call is TRBV5-1, the J call TRBJ2-5, with D possibly TRBD2 on 6 matching bases. V lost 1 base and J 5 bases, leaving 12 bases between the germline ends. This CDR3 comprises 14 residues. Looked up from germline, CDR1 is SGHRS and CDR2 is YFSETQ. The CDR3, as DNA: TGCGCCAGCAGCTTGACAGCGGGTGCCGAGACCCAGTACTTC. Translating gives CASSLTAGAETQYF.

The chain couples TRBV6-1 to TRBJ1-5, with D maybe TRBD1 (5 bases). Germline CDR1 reads MNHNS; CDR2 reads SASEGT. V lost 4 bases and J lost 1, with 14 bases in between. The CDR3 extends over 16 amino acids. CDR3 DNA sequence: TGTGCCAGCAGTGCCCCCGGGGGACGGAGCAATCAGCCCCAGCATTTT. It codes for CASSAPGGRSNQPQHF.

This clone was observed a single time. The J gene is TRBJ2-1, the V gene TRBV11-2; D is perhaps TRBD2 (5 bases). The germline gives CDR1 SGHAT, CDR2 FQNNGV. This CDR3 has 12 residues. V was shortened by 1 base and J by 7 bases, with 5 bases between the two germline ends. The CDR3 sequence is CASSLAGNEQFF. CDR3 DNA sequence: TGTGCCAGCAGCTTAGCGGGAAATGAGCAGTTCTTC.

Here the CDR3 reads CAWSAIGTSGLNEQFF. In nucleotides, the CDR3 is TGTGCCTGGAGTGCGATCGGGACTAGCGGGCTCAATGAGCAGTTCTTC. The chain carries TRBV30 and TRBJ2-1; 12 bases are a match to TRBD2. With V trimmed by 1 base and J by 6 bases, 7 bases remained unmatched. The CDR3 has 16 residues. The germline V gene has CDR1 GTSNPN and CDR2 SVGIG (reference sequence).

The genes are TRBV19 and TRBJ2-3; 7 bases align to TRBD1. This CDR3 has 17 residues. Unmatched junction bases numbered 14, after V lost 4 bases and J lost 4 bases. Germline V lookup: CDR1 LNHDA, CDR2 SQIVND (reference sequence). CDR3 sequence reads: CASSTRPTGSGADTQYF. The CDR3 DNA sequence: TGTGCCAGTAGTACCCGACCGACAGGGAGTGGGGCAGATACGCAGTATTTT.

The chain combines TRBV6-5 with TRBJ2-2; possible D gene TRBD2, 5 bases. The CDR3 runs 16 residues. CDR1 is MNHEY, CDR2 SVGAGI, per germline. V was pared by 0 bases and J by 4 bases, with 12 bases between. The CDR3 is CASSYSRADATGELFF. In DNA, the CDR3 is TGTGCCAGCAGTTACTCGAGAGCGGATGCCACCGGGGAGCTGTTTTTT.